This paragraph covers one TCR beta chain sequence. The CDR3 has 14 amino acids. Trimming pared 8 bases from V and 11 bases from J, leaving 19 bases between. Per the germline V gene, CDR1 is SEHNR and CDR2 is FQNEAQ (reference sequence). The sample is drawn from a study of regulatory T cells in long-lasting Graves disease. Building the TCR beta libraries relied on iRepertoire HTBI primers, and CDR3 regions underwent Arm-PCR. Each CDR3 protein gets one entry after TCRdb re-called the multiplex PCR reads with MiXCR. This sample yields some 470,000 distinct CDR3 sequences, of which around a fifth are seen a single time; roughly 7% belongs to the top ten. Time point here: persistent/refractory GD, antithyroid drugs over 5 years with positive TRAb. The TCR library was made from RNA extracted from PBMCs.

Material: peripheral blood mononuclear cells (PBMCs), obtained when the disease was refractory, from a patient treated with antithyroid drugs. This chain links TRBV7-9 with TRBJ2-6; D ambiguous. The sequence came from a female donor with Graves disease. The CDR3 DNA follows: TGTGCCAGCCGTACCCGTAACAGATCAGACGTCCTGACTTTC. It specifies CASRTRNRSDVLTF.